The sequence of this T cell receptor beta chain was determined in a study of identical twins. A universal primer site was created by template switching, with the cDNA bearing unique molecular identifiers. One entry per CDR3 protein, called by TCRdb with MiXCR from the 5' RACE reads. The sample consists of under 800,000 distinct CDR3 sequences, roughly 20% of them appearing once. As for this clonotype: Its antigen is currently unknown.

Trimming took 2 bases from V and 5 from J; bases not matched to a gene: 21. Germline V gene lookup returns CDR1 DFQATT and CDR2 SNEGSKA (reference sequence). CDR3 length: 19 amino acids. General study results and limits: The authors drew conclusions from cross-sectional statistical analysis rather than following the same donors. Insertions ran lower in abundant cord blood beta clonotypes, though not in memory repertoires.

The same sample was also used in a study of T cells expressing NK-cell markers. From that report: The TCR beta repertoires were obtained from sorted CD3+CD56+NKG2C+, CD3+CD56+NKG2C- and CD3+CD56-NKG2C+ T cells.

V usage is TRBV20-1 and J usage is TRBJ2-3; 8 bases fit TRBD2. The clonotype comes from a woman between 18 and 30 years old in good health. The material sequenced was PBMCs. The DNA of the CDR3 is TGCAGTGCTAGACTGAGCACACCTAGCGGGCTATCTTTCGGAGATACGCAGTATTTT. Translating it yields CSARLSTPSGLSFGDTQYF.